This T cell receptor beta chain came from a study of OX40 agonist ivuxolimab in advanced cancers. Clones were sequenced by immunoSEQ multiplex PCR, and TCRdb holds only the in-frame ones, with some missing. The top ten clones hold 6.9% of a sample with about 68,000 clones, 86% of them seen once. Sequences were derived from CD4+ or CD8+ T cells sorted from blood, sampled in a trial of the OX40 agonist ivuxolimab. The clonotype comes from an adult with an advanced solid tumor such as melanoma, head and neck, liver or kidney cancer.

The DNA of the CDR3 is TGTGCCAGCAGCGGACAGGGGGTACATGGCTACACCTTC. It is translated as CASSGQGVHGYTF. The V gene is TRBV6-1, the J gene TRBJ1-2; 10 nucleotides align to TRBD1. J lost 6 bases, V lost 6 bases, and 4 bases had no gene match. CDR1 is MNHNS and CDR2 is SASEGT in the germline V gene. This CDR3 region has 13 residues.